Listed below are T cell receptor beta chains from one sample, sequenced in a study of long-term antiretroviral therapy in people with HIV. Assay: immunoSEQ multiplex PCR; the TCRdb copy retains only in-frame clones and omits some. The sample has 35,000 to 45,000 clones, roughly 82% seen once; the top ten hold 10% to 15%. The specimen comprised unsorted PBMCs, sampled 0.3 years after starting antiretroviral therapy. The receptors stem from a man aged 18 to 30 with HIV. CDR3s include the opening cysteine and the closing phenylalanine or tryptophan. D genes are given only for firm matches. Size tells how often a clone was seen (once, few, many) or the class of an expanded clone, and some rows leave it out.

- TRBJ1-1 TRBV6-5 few CASRVEGRVYTEAFF TGTGCCAGCAGGGTTGAGGGAAGGGTTTACACTGAAGCTTTCTTT
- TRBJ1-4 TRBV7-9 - CASSLGIPDRLVFF TGTGCCAGCAGCTTAGGAATCCCGGACCGCCTGGTTTTTTTT
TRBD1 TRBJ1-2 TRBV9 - CASTPMDRLYGYTF TGTGCCAGCACCCCAATGGACAGGCTTTATGGCTACACCTTC
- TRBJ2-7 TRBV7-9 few CASSLAPYEQYF TGTGCCAGCAGCTTAGCGCCCTACGAGCAGTACTTC
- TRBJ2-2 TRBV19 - CASSIGINTGELFF TGTGCCAGTAGCATAGGGATCAACACCGGGGAGCTGTTTTTT
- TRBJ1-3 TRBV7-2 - CASSFGGRPDSGNTIYF TGTGCCAGCAGCTTCGGGGGCCGTCCCGACTCTGGAAACACCATATATTTT
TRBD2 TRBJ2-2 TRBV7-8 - CASSLGSGAPRTGELFF TGTGCCAGCAGCTTAGGTAGCGGGGCCCCGAGGACCGGGGAGCTGTTTTTT
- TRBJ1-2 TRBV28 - CASDGTLGYGYTF TGTGCGAGCGACGGGACGCTCGGCTATGGCTACACCTTC
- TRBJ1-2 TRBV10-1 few CASSEPASYCPTYGYTF TGCGCCAGCAGTGAGCCCGCCTCTTATTGTCCCACCTATGGCTACACCTTC
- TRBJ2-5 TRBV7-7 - CASSGGGTQYF TGTGCTAGCAGCGGAGGGGGGACCCAGTACTTC
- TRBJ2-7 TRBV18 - CASSSDSSFFF TGTGCCAGCTCATCAGACTCTTCTTTCTTCTTC
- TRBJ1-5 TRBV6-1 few CASSEARSGLAGFSNQPQHF TGTGCCAGCAGTGAAGCGCGATCGGGACTAGCGGGATTTAGCAATCAGCCCCAGCATTTT
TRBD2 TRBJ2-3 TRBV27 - CASSLFGLAGYKDTQYF TGTGCCAGCAGTTTATTCGGTCTAGCGGGGTATAAGGATACGCAGTATTTT
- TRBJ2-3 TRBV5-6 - CASSLGAVLLTDTQYF TGTGCCAGCAGCTTGGGGGCGGTTCTTCTCACAGATACGCAGTATTTT
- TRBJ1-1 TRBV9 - CASSEVERGNTEAFF TGTGCCAGCAGTGAGGTAGAGAGGGGAAACACTGAAGCTTTCTTT
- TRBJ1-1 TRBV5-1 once CASSLGDYNPEAFF TGCGCCAGCAGCTTGGGGGACTACAACCCTGAAGCTTTCTTT
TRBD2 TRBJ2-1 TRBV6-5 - CASSGGGVHYEQFF TGTGCCAGCAGTGGCGGGGGAGTACACTATGAGCAGTTCTTC
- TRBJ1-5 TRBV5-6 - CASSLVGGNQPQHF TGTGCCAGCAGCTTGGTAGGGGGCAATCAGCCCCAGCATTTT
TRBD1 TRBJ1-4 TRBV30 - CAWSETGDKGEKLFF TGTGCCTGGAGTGAGACAGGGGACAAGGGTGAAAAACTGTTTTTT
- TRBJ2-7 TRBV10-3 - CAIRQDPLPLANEQYF TGTGCCATCAGACAAGATCCCCTGCCCTTGGCGAACGAGCAGTACTTC
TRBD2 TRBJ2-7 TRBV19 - CASSFASGYEQYF TGTGCCAGTAGTTTCGCTAGCGGCTACGAGCAGTACTTC
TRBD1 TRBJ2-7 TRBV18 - CASSPRTGGHEQYF TGTGCCAGCTCACCTCGGACAGGGGGCCACGAGCAGTACTTC
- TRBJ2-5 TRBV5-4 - CASSLGGYQETQYF TGTGCCAGCAGCTTGGGTGGGTACCAAGAGACCCAGTACTTC
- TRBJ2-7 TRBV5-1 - CASSLQGPYEQYF TGCGCCAGCAGCTTACAGGGACCCTACGAGCAGTACTTC
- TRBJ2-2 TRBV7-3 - CASSFPAGATTGELFF TGTGCCAGCAGCTTCCCGGCAGGGGCCACCACCGGGGAGCTGTTTTTT
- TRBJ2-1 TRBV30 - CAWSSYTYNEQFF TGTGCCTGGAGTTCTTACACCTACAATGAGCAGTTCTTC
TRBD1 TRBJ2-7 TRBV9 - CASSVASGGQGEQYF TGTGCCAGCAGCGTAGCTTCGGGGGGACAGGGGGAGCAGTACTTC
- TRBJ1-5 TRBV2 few CASRSTGNQPQHF TGTGCCAGCAGATCTACGGGCAATCAGCCCCAGCATTTT
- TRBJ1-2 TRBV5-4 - CASSSEGAFYGYTF TGTGCCAGCAGCTCGGAGGGCGCCTTCTATGGCTACACCTTC